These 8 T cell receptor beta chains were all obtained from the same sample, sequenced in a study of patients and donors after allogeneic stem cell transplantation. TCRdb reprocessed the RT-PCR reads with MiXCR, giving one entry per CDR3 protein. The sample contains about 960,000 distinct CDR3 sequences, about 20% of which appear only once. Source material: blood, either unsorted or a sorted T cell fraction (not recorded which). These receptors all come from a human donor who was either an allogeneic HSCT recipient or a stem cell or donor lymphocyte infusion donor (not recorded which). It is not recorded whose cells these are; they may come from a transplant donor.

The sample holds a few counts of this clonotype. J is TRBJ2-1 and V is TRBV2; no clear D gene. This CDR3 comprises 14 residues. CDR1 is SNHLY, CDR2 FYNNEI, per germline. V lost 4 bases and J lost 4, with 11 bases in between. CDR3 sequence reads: CASSVGTAYNEQFF. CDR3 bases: TGTGCCAGCAGTGTGGGTACGGCATACAATGAGCAGTTCTTC.

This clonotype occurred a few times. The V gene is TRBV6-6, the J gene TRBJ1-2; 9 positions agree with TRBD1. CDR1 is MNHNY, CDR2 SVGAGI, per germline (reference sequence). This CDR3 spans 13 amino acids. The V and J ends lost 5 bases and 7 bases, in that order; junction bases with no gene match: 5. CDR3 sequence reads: CASSPIQGAGYTF. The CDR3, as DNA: TGTGCCAGCAGTCCCATACAGGGGGCTGGCTACACCTTC.

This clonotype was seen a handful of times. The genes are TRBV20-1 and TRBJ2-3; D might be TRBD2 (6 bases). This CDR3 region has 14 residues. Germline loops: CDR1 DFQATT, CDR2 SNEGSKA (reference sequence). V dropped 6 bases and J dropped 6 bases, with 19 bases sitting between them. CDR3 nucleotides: TGCAGTGCGTCGGGACGGGGGAAGGGGGATACGCAGTATTTT. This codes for CSASGRGKGDTQYF.

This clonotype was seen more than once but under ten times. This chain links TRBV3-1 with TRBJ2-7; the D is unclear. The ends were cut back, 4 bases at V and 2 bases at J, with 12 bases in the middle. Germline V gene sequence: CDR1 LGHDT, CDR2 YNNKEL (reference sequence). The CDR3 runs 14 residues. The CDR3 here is CASSLGLGPYEQYF. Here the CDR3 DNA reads TGTGCCAGCAGCCTCGGATTAGGACCCTACGAGCAGTACTTC.

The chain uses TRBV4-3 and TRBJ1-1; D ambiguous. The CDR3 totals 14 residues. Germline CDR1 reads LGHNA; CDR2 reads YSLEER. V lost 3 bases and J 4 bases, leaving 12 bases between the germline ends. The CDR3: CASSQGRARTEAFF. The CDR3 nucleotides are TGCGCCAGCAGCCAGGGTAGGGCGCGCACTGAAGCTTTCTTT.

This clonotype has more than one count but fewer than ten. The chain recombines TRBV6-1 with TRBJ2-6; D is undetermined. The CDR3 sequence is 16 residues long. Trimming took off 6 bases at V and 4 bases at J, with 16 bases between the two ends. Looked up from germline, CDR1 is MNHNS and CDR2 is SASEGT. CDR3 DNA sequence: TGTGCCAGCAGCCCGGAGTGGTCGGCAGGGGCCAACGTCCTGACTTTC. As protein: CASSPEWSAGANVLTF.

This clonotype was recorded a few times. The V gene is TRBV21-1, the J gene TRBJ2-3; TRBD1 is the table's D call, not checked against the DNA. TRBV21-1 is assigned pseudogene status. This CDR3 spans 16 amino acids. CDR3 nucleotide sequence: TGTGCCAGCAGTCTAAAGCATGGACAGGGGTGGGATACGCAGTATTTT. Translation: CASSLKHGQGWDTQYF.

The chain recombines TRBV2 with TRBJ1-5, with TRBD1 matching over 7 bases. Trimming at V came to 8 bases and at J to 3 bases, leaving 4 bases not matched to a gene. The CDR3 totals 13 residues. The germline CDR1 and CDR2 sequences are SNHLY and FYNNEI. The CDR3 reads CASGGQDNQPQHF. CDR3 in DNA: TGTGCCAGCGGAGGACAGGACAATCAGCCCCAGCATTTT. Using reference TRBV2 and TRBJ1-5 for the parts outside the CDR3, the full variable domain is EPEVTQTPSHQVTQMGQEVILRCVPISNHLYFYWYRQILGQKVEFLVSFYNNEISEKSEIFDDQFSVERPDGSNFTLKIRSTKLEDSAMYFCASGGQDNQPQHFGDGTRLSIL.